This T cell receptor beta chain was identified in a study of blood T cell repertoires in COVID-19. In the study overall: T cells, B-cell-depleted T cells, or PBMCs supplied cDNA or gDNA.

In germline, CDR1 is MGHRA, CDR2 YSYEKL. V was trimmed by 1 base and J by 3 bases, leaving 13 bases between them. The CDR3 covers 16 residues. Clones were read by immunoSEQ multiplex PCR, and TCRdb kept only the in-frame ones, dropping some. The table includes some 40,000 clones, approximately 91% detected once. Sequences were obtained from peripheral blood. This TCR derives from a man between 70 and 80 years old with active COVID-19. V gene TRBV4-1 combines with J gene TRBJ1-5; tentatively, D is TRBD1 (5 bases). In nucleotides, the CDR3 is TGCGCCAGCAGCCAAGTACTGACAGCCCTCAATCAGCCCCAGCATTTT. It is translated as CASSQVLTALNQPQHF.